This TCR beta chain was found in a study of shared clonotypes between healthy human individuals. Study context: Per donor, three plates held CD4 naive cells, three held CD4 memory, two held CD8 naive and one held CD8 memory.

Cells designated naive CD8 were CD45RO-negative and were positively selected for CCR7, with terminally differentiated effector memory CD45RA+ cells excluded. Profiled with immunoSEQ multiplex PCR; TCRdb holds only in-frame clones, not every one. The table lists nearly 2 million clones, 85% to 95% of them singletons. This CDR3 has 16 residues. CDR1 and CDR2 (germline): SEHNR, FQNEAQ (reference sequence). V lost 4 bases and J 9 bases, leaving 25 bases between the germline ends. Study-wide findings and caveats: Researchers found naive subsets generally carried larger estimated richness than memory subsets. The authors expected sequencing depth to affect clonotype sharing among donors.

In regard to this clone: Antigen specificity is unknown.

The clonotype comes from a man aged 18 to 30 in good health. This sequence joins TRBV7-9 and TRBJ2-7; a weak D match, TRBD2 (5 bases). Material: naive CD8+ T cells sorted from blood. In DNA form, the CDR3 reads TGTGCCAGCAGCTCTCTCGTGGAGGAACAAAGGCTGGGGCAGTACTTC. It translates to CASSSLVEEQRLGQYF. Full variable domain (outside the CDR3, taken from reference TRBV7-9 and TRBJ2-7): DTGVSQNPRHKITKRGQNVTFRCDPISEHNRLYWYRQTLGQGPEFLTYFQNEAQLEKSRLLSDRFSAERPKGSFSTLEIQRTEQGDSAMYLCASSSLVEEQRLGQYFGPGTRLTVT.